This entry features one T cell receptor beta chain sequence. Its antigen specificity is not known. No base quality information exists; no much larger clone differs at one position. These data originate in a study of blood T cell repertoires in COVID-19 (dated by TCRdb to 2020 to 2022). In the study overall: Samples covering the acute and convalescent phases of COVID-19 were provided by collaborators in the United States, Italy and Spain. The prospective study material was composed of cDNA or gDNA derived from T cells, B-cell-depleted T cells, or PBMCs. Deeply sampled blood TCRbeta repertoires from subjects exposed to, actively infected with, or recovered from COVID-19 were included in the dataset. The repertoires were made available in a free public database intended to serve as a resource for research on the immune response to SARS-CoV-2. The samples were drawn from the first 160 participants of the ongoing ImmuneRACE study and from 950 to 1,500 subjects provided by 6 global collaborators. Sample metadata almost always included a de-identified subject ID, COVID-19 status, age in years and sex. Where HLA class I and class II types were available, the types were taken from metadata supplied by the sample provider, not from assay-based typing.

The immunoSEQ Assay, a bias-controlled multiplex PCR, was used to amplify TCRbeta CDR3 regions from genomic DNA. On the study's bioinformatics: The number of nucleated cells in each sample was estimated from the amplification of reference gene primers within the assay. To quantify the absolute abundance of each unique TCRbeta CDR3 rearrangement, sequence reads were collapsed and filtered. For each sample, productive Simpson clonality was calculated by taking the square root of Simpson's diversity index across productive rearrangements. The immuneACCESS repertoire file appears here via TCRdb, limited to in-frame rearrangements. These files lack a portion of the clones; in checked studies, under half of the deficit traces to unresolved V genes, and the cause of the others is not known. Clonal size and the V and J genes are those of that table, whereas D and trimming came from the DNA. The sample table holds approximately 670,000 clones, of which 85% to 90% were seen once. The top ten clones comprise approximately 0.3% of the sample.

Each collaborating institution followed its own protocols to collect whole blood in K2EDTA tubes. For TCRbeta analysis, collaborators shipped samples in one of three forms: frozen whole blood, isolated PBMCs, or DNA extracted from either of those sample types. Overall results and qualifications from the work: Clinical and demographic metadata were provided uncurated, with the amount varying by source and participant.

Material: peripheral blood. This TCR came from a young woman with acute or convalescent COVID-19.

The nucleotide sequence reads as follows: TGTGCCACCAGTGATTCAGGATATCAAAAGCCCCAGCATTTT. This translates into CATSDSGYQKPQHF. The sequence links TRBV24-1 to TRBJ1-5; too little of a D gene remains to name it. The CDR3 covers 14 residues, taking in both the cysteine and the phenylalanine. Only the CDR3 part of the read is kept: 42 bases, read in frame from the first base. The germline V gene provides CDR1 KGHDR and CDR2 SFDVKD. V gives up 2 bases and J gives up 8 bases, and the segment between their germline ends measures 12 bases.